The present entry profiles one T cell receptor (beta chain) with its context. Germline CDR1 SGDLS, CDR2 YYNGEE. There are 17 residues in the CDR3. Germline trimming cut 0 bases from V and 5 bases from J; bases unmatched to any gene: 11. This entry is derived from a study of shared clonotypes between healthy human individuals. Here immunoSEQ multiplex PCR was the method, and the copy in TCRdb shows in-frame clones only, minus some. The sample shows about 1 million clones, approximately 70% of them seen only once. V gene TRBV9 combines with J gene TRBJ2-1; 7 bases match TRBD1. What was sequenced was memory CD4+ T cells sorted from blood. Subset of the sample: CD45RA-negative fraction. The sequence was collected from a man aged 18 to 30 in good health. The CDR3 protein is CASSVAITPTGDNEQFF. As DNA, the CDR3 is TGTGCCAGCAGCGTAGCTATTACTCCCACAGGGGACAATGAGCAGTTCTTC.